This T cell receptor (beta chain) appears in the sequencing data of a study of blood T cell repertoires in COVID-19. Study details: In each case, the material was cDNA or gDNA derived from T cells, B-cell-depleted T cells, or PBMCs.

In the authors' workflow: Quantification of nucleated cells was approximated via reference gene primer amplification. Profiled with immunoSEQ multiplex PCR; TCRdb holds only in-frame clones, not every one. V and J calls and clone size are copied from that table; D and trimming were computed from the DNA. The table lists 400,000 to 450,000 clones, around 88% of them singletons. The CDR3 totals 14 residues. CDR1 is LGHNA and CDR2 is YNFKEQ in the germline V gene. V was cut by 4 bases and J by 2 bases, with 12 bases left in between. The TCR originated in a woman between 50 and 59 years old with COVID-19, enrolled during active disease. The chain combines TRBV4-2 with TRBJ2-7; D might be TRBD1 (5 bases). Sequencing input: peripheral blood. Here the CDR3 reads CASSLLRGPYEQYF. CDR3 in DNA: TGTGCCAGCAGCCTGCTAAGGGGCCCCTACGAGCAGTACTTC.